One and the same sample provided the 13 T cell receptor beta chains below, sequenced in a study of vaccination and CD4 T cells after COVID-19 (dated by TCRdb to the early 2020s). Libraries were constructed by PCR. Reads for this sample came from an Illumina iSeq 100. TCRdb passed the public sequencing reads through fastp at Q25 and MiXCR, retaining productive beta sequences. Identical CDR3 proteins give one entry, which carries the most common genes and DNA. The sample profile shows some 18,000 distinct CDR3 sequences; approximately 67% of them were found once. The ten largest clonotypes hold about 0.94% of the sample. Sequenced material: CD4+ T cells from blood, taken before SARS-CoV-2 vaccination. Receptors were obtained from a human donor who had recovered from COVID-19.

This clonotype occurred once. The chain employs TRBV20-1 and TRBJ2-3, with 10 bases matching TRBD2. Germline CDR1 and CDR2: DFQATT and SNEGSKA (reference sequence). The trim removed 3 bases at V and 4 bases at J, leaving 4 bases unmatched. The CDR3 totals 14 residues. The CDR3 here is CSASLAGVSDTQYF. The DNA of the CDR3 is TGCAGTGCTAGCCTAGCGGGAGTGTCAGATACGCAGTATTTT.

The chain uses TRBV2 and TRBJ1-1; D ambiguous. CDR3 length equals 15 residues. V was shortened by 4 bases and J by 3 bases, with 15 bases between the two germline ends. Germline V gene data show CDR1 as SNHLY and CDR2 as FYNNEI. The CDR3: CASSGERVEDTEAFF. The CDR3 DNA sequence: TGTGCCAGCAGTGGAGAAAGGGTGGAGGACACTGAAGCTTTCTTT.

The chain is built from TRBV6-1 and TRBJ2-5; no firm D call. Germline CDR1 and CDR2: MNHNS and SASEGT. CDR3 size: 13 residues. The V end lost 4 bases, the J end lost 0 bases, and 6 bases lay between the germline ends. In DNA form, the CDR3 reads TGTGCCAGCAGTGCTGCTCACCAAGAGACCCAGTACTTC. Translation gives CASSAAHQETQYF.

The J gene is TRBJ1-4, the V gene TRBV28; 7 bases map to TRBD1. The CDR3 totals 16 residues. V was clipped by 4 bases and J by 4 bases; unmatched bases: 9. CDR1 and CDR2 from the germline V gene are MDHEN and SYDVKM. CDR3 nucleotide sequence: TGTGCCAGCAGTTACCCGAGGGGGCGCGATAATGAAAAACTGTTTTTT. Protein product: CASSYPRGRDNEKLFF.

The table lists this clonotype with a few counts. The chain joins TRBV20-1 to TRBJ1-3, with D unclear. Germline lookup yields CDR1 DFQATT and CDR2 SNEGSKA (reference sequence). The CDR3 runs to 14 residues. V lost 7 bases to trimming and J lost 1 base, with 14 bases between them. CDR3 sequence (DNA): TGCAGTGGAATGGAGGGTCCATCTGGAAACACCATATATTTT. It codes for CSGMEGPSGNTIYF.

Only a few counts were recorded for this clonotype. The chain links TRBV19 to TRBJ2-3; no definite D call. Germline CDR1 LNHDA, CDR2 SQIVND (reference sequence). With 3 bases removed from V and 5 bases from J, the gap between germline ends came to 9 bases. This CDR3 spans 13 amino acids. This CDR3 reads CASSITKRDTQYF. CDR3 nucleotide sequence: TGTGCCAGTAGTATCACGAAAAGAGATACGCAGTATTTT.

The chain has TRBV29-1 and TRBJ1-2; perhaps TRBD1 as D (5 bases). CDR3 length: 13 amino acids. CDR1 is SQVTM and CDR2 is ANQGSEA in the germline V gene. The ends were cut back, 4 bases at V and 4 bases at J, with 13 bases in the middle. CDR3 DNA sequence: TGCAGCGTTGCCCGGGACGGGGTCTATGGCTACACCTTC. It translates to CSVARDGVYGYTF.

V is TRBV10-3 and J is TRBJ2-5; D may be TRBD1 or TRBD2 (5 bases each). This CDR3 contains 17 residues. V shed 3 bases and J shed 1 base, with 18 bases lying between them. CDR1 is ENHRY, CDR2 SYGVKD, per germline. The CDR3 nucleotides are TGTGCCATCAGTGACTTGAGCCTGAGGGGTTTCCAAGAGACCCAGTACTTC. Encoded protein: CAISDLSLRGFQETQYF.

V gene TRBV20-1 combines with J gene TRBJ2-1; D not certain. Trimming shortened V by 5 bases and J by 3 bases, and 8 bases separated the two germline ends. This CDR3 spans 12 amino acids. Germline assignment: CDR1 DFQATT and CDR2 SNEGSKA (reference sequence). The CDR3 DNA reads TGCAGTGCTCTGCGGAGCTACAATGAGCAGTTCTTC. Its translation is CSALRSYNEQFF.

This clonotype was detected only a few times. The V gene is TRBV7-9, the J gene TRBJ2-2; D unclear. V lost 0 bases, J lost 0 bases, and 11 bases lay in between. Germline loops: CDR1 SEHNR, CDR2 FQNEAQ (reference sequence). The CDR3 runs 17 residues. The CDR3 spells CASSLATAAANTGELFF. CDR3 DNA sequence: TGTGCCAGCAGCTTAGCTACGGCCGCCGCGAACACCGGGGAGCTGTTTTTT.

V usage is TRBV20-1 and J usage is TRBJ1-5; a possible D gene is TRBD1 (5 bases). V was pared by 6 bases and J by 3 bases, with 15 bases between. Germline V gives CDR1 DFQATT, CDR2 SNEGSKA (reference sequence). The CDR3 loop spans 14 amino acids. CDR3 nucleotides: TGCAGTGCCTCAACCGGGGACCCCAATCAGCCCCAGCATTTT. This encodes CSASTGDPNQPQHF.

The chain's CDR3 is CASSYSTGPRSYEQYF. The CDR3 DNA reads TGTGCCAGCAGTTACTCGACAGGGCCTAGATCCTACGAGCAGTACTTC. J is TRBJ2-7 and V is TRBV6-2 or TRBV6-3, with 7 bases matching TRBD1. V was pared by 0 bases and J by 1 base, with 6 bases of the junction left unmatched. The CDR3 loop spans 16 amino acids. Germline V gene data show CDR1 as MNHEY and CDR2 as SVGEGT.

This sequence joins TRBV12-3 or TRBV12-4 and TRBJ1-5; TRBD1 agrees at 7 bases. This CDR3 is built from 15 residues. V was clipped by 1 base and J by 7 bases; unmatched bases: 7. The CDR3 sequence is CASSLVRGGRQPQHF. In nucleotides, the CDR3 is TGTGCCAGCAGTTTAGTCAGGGGGGGGCGACAGCCCCAGCATTTT.